The sample holds many counts of the clone carrying this TCR beta chain. Its antigen is still unknown. This sample is part of a study of T cells in Graves' hyperthyroidism and ophthalmopathy. In the study overall: Sampling of peripheral blood happened at initial diagnosis, prior to any treatment.

The CDR3 sequence is 15 residues long. CDR1 SGHTA and CDR2 FQGTGA come from the germline V gene. Trimming shortened V by 5 bases and J by 4 bases, and 15 bases separated the two germline ends. Absence of ophthalmopathy progression within 18 months defined stable Graves' hyperthyroidism. PBMCs were sourced from roughly 9.1 ml fresh peripheral blood. RNA transcripts provided the source from which TCR beta CDR3 regions were amplified. First-round RT-PCR targeting the TCR CDR3 was performed with the HTBI primer set. MiXCR, run by TCRdb on the multiplex PCR reads, gives a single entry per CDR3 protein. The sample lists more than 75,000 distinct CDR3 sequences, roughly 49% occurring once. Regarding the study as a whole: Expanded thyroid clonotypes (above 0.001) were mostly also found in blood.

The sample comprised blood. The TCR originated in a woman in her thirties or forties with Graves' hyperthyroidism. V and J are TRBV7-3 and TRBJ2-1, with D maybe TRBD2 (5 bases). The CDR3 loop reads CASSLYGGRYNEQFF. CDR3 nucleotide sequence: TGTGCCAGCAGCCTTTATGGCGGGCGGTACAATGAGCAGTTCTTC. Filled out from reference TRBV7-3 and TRBJ2-1, the complete variable domain reads GAGVSQTPSNKVTEKGKYVELRCDPISGHTALYWYRQSLGQGPEFLIYFQGTGAADDSGLPNDRFFAVRPEGSVSTLKIQRTERGDSAVYLCASSLYGGRYNEQFFGPGTRLTVL.